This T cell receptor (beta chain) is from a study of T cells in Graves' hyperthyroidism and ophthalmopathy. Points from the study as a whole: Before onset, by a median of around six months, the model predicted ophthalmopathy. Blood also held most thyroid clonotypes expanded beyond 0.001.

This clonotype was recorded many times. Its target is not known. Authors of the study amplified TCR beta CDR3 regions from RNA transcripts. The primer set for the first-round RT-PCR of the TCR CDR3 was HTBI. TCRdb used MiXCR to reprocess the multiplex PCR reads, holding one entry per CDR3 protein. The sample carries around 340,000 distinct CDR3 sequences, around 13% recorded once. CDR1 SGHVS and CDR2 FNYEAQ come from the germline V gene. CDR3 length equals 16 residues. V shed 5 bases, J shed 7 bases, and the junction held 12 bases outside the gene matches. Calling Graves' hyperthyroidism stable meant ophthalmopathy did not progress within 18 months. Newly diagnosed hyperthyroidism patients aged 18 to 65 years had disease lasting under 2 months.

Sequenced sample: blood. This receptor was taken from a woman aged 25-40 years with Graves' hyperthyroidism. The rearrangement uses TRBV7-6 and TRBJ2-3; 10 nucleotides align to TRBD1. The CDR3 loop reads CASSEPRGQGVYTQYF. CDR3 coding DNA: TGTGCCAGCAGCGAACCGCGTGGACAGGGGGTCTATACGCAGTATTTT.